The clone carrying this T cell receptor (delta chain) counts as medium-sized. The sample originates from a study of gamma-delta T cells after stem cell transplantation. The CDR3 runs 18 residues. Germline V gene lookup returns CDR1 GEAIGNYY and CDR2 EKD. The J segment lost 0 bases and the V segment lost 5 bases, leaving 13 bases of the junction unmatched. TCRdb re-called clones from the RT-PCR reads via CATT. The sample yields roughly 3,000 delta-chain clones, 3.1% seen once. The source of this sequence is a human donor. It is not recorded whose cells these are; they may come from a transplant donor. The chain is built from TRDV2 and TRDJ1; 11 bases agree with TRDD3. Sequenced sample: gamma-delta T cells. The CDR3 here is CACVSLSGGYLYTDKLIF. Written as DNA, the CDR3 is TGTGCCTGTGTTAGCCTATCTGGGGGATACCTGTACACCGATAAACTCATCTTT.